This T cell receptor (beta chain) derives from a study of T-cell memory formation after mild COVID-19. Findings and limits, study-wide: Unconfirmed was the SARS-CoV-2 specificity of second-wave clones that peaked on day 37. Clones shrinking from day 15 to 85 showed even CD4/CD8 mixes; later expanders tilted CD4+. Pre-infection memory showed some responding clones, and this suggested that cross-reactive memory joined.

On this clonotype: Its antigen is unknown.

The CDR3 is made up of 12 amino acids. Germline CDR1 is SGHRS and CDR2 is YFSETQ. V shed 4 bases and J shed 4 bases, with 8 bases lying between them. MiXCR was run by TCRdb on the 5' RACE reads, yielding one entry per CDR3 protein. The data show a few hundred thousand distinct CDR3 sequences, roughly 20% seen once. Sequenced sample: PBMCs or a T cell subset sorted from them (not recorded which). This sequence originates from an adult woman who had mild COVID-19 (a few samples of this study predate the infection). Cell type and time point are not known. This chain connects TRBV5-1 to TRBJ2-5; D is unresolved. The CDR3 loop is CASSVGIETQYF. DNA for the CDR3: TGCGCCAGCAGCGTAGGGATAGAGACCCAGTACTTC.